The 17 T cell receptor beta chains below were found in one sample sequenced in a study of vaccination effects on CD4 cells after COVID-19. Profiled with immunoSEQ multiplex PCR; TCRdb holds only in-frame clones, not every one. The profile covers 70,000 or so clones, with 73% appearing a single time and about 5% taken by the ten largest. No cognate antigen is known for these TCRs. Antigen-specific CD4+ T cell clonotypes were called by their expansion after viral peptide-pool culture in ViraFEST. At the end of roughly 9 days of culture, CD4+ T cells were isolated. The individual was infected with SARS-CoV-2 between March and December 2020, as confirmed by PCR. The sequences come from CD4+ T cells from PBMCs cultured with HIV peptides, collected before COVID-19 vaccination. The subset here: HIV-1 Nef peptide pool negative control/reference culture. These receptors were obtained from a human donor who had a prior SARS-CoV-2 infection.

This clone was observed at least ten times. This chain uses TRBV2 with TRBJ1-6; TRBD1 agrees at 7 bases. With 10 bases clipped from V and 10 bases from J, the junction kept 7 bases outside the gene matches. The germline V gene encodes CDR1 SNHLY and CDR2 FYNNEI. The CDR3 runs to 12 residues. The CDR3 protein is CATRGTGSPLHF. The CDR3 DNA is TGTGCCACCAGGGGGACGGGCTCACCCCTCCACTTT.

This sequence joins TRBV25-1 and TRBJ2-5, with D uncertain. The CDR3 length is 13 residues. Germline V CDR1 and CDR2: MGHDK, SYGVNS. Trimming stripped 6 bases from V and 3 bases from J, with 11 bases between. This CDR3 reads CASSPIGKETQYF. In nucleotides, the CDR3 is TGTGCCAGCAGCCCAATAGGTAAAGAGACCCAGTACTTC.

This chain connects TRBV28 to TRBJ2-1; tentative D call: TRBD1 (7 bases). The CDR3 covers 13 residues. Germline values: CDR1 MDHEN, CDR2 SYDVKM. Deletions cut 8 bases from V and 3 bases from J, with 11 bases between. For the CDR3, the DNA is TGTGCCAGCGCGGGACAGATCTACAATGAGCAGTTCTTC. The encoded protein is CASAGQIYNEQFF.

The CDR3 sequence: CASSQWVGTGGPGELFF. DNA for the CDR3: TGTGCCAGCAGCCAGTGGGTCGGGACAGGGGGCCCCGGGGAGCTGTTTTTT. The chain carries TRBV3-1 (or the pseudogene TRBV3-2) and TRBJ2-2; TRBD1 aligns across 12 bases. Per the germline V gene, CDR1 is LGHDT and CDR2 is YNNKEL (reference sequence). J gave up 6 bases and V 3 bases, and 8 bases lay outside the gene matches. CDR3 size: 17 residues.

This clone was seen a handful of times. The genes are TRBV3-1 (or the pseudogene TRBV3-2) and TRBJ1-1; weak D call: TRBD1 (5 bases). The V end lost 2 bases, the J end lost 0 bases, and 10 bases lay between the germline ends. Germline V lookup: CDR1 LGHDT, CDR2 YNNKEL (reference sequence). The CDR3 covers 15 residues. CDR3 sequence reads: CASSQRGGMNTEAFF. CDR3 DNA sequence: TGTGCCAGCAGCCAACGGGGCGGGATGAACACTGAAGCTTTCTTT.

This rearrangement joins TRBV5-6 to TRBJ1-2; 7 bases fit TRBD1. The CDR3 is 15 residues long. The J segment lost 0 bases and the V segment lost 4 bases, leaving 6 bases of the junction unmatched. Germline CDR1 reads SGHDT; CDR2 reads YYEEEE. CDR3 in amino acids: CASSPRTGANYGYTF. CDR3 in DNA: TGTGCCAGCAGCCCGAGGACAGGAGCTAACTATGGCTACACCTTC.

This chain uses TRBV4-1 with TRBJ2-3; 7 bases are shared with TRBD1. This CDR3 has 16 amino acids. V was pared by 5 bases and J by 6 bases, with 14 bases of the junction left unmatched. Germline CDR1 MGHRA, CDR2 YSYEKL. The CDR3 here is CASSGGQAGWSDTQYF. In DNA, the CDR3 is TGCGCCAGCAGCGGTGGACAGGCAGGATGGTCGGATACGCAGTATTTT.

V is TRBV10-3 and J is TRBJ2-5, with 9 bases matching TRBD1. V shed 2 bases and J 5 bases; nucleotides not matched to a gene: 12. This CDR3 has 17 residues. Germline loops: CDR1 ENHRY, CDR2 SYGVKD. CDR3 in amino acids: CAISEQKTGGGWETQYF. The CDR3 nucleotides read TGTGCCATCAGTGAGCAGAAGACAGGGGGTGGCTGGGAGACCCAGTACTTC.

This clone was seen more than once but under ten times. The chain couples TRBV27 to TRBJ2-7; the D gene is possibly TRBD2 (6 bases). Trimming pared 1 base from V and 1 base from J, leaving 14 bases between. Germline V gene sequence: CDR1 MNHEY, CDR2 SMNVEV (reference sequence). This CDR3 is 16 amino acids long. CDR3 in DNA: TGTGCCAGCAGTTTATTGGGGGGAGAGAAATCCTACGAGCAGTACTTC. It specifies CASSLLGGEKSYEQYF.

CDR3 amino acids: CASSLGGGANNEQFF. In DNA form, the CDR3 reads TGCGCCAGCAGCTTGGGCGGGGGGGCGAACAATGAGCAGTTCTTC. The chain links TRBV5-1 to TRBJ2-1; 9 bases match TRBD2. The CDR3 contains 15 residues. The V and J ends lost 0 bases and 5 bases, in that order; junction bases with no gene match: 3. Germline assignment: CDR1 SGHRS and CDR2 YFSETQ.

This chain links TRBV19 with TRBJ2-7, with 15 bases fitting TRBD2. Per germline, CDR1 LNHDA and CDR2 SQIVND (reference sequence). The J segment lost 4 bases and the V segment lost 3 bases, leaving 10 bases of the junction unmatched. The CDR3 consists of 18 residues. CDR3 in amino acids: CASSIFSGLAGGPYEQYF. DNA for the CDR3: TGTGCCAGTAGTATCTTTTCTGGACTAGCGGGGGGGCCGTACGAGCAGTACTTC.

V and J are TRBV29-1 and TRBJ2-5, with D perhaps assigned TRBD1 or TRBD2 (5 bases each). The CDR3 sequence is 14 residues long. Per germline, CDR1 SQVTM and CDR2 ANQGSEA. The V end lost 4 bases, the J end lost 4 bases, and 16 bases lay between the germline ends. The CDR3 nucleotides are TGCAGCGTTGGGGGGTCGGGACGGGCAGAGACCCAGTACTTC. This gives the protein CSVGGSGRAETQYF.

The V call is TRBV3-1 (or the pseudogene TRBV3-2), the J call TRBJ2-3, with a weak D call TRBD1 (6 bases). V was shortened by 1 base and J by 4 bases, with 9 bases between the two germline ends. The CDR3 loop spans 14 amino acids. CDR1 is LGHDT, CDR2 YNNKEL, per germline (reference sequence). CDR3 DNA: TGTGCCAGCAGCCAAGCCAGGGGCGCAGATACGCAGTATTTT. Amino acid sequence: CASSQARGADTQYF.

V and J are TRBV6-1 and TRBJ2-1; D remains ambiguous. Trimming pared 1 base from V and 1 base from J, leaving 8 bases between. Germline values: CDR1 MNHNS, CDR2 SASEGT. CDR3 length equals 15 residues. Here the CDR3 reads CASSEGVSSYNEQFF. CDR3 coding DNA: TGTGCCAGCAGTGAAGGCGTGAGTTCCTACAATGAGCAGTTCTTC.

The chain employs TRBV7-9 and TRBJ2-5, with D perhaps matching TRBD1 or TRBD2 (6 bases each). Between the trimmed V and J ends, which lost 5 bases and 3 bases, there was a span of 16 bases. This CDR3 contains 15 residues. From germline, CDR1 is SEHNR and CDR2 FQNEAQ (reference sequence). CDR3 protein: CASSPGAAPKETQYF. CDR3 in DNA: TGTGCCAGCAGCCCGGGGGCAGCTCCTAAAGAGACCCAGTACTTC. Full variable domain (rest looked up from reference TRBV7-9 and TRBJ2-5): DTGVSQNPRHKITKRGQNVTFRCDPISEHNRLYWYRQTLGQGPEFLTYFQNEAQLEKSRLLSDRFSAERPKGSFSTLEIQRTEQGDSAMYLCASSPGAAPKETQYFGPGTRLLVL.

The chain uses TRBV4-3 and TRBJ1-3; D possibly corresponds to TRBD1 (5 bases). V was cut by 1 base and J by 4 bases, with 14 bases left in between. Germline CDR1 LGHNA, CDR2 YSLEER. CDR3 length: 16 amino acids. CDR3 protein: CASSQGGIGVGNTIYF. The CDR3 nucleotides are TGCGCCAGCAGCCAAGGTGGTATAGGGGTCGGAAACACCATATATTTT.

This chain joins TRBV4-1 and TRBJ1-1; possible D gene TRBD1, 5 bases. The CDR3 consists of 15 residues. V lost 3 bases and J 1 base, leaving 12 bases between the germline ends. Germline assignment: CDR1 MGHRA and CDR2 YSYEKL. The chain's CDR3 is CASSQAWGRNTEAFF. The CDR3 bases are TGCGCCAGCAGCCAGGCATGGGGGAGGAACACTGAAGCTTTCTTT.